Given below is one TCR beta chain in context. No antigen is known for it. The entry originates in a study of T-cell reconstitution after alpha-beta-depleted transplantation in children. Findings and caveats of the study: At the one-year point after transplant, T-cell counts and TCRbeta diversity were found to come mostly from T cells that had been newly produced. The origin of alpha-beta T cells about two months after transplant was reportedly several hundred expanded graft clones. Surviving thymic progenitors and recipient T cells were the source of high TCRbeta diversity at day 60 in some patients.

Germline V gives CDR1 SGHVS, CDR2 FQNEAQ. CDR3 length equals 14 residues. Losses at the gene ends were 5 bases for V and 8 bases for J; bases not matched to a gene: 10. The TCRbeta library was prepared with unique molecular identifiers. TCRdb re-called the PCR reads through MiXCR, storing one row per CDR3 protein. This sample has some 48,000 distinct CDR3 sequences; about 5% occur once, and the top ten carry under 35%. This clonotype originated in a female patient aged 2-9 years who had a stem cell transplant for aplastic anemia, so the T cells may come from the graft donor. The V gene is TRBV7-8, the J gene TRBJ1-2; TRBD1 agrees at 8 bases. Sequences were derived from PBMCs, mostly from graft donor cells, sampled 60 days after TCRalphabeta/CD19-depleted stem cell transplant. The CDR3 bases are TGTGCCAGCAGCCAGGGGGCAGGGGGCGGAGGCTACACCTTC. This sequence encodes CASSQGAGGGGYTF. The full variable domain, with the rest looked up from reference TRBV7-8 and TRBJ1-2, is GAGVSQSPRYKVAKRGQDVALRCDPISGHVSLFWYQQALGQGPEFLTYFQNEAQLDKSGLPSDRFFAERPEGSVSTLKIQRTQQEDSAVYLCASSQGAGGGGYTFGSGTRLTVV.